These 3 T cell receptor beta chains were sequenced from one sample in a study of cytomegalovirus exposure and HLA in healthy donors. This table comes from immunoSEQ multiplex PCR, and its TCRdb copy is limited to in-frame clones, with some not included. The sample has a few hundred thousand clones, approximately 85% seen once. Sequencing input: PBMCs. These receptors originate from a man aged 30 to 45 in good health and CMV-seronegative.

This clone was observed a handful of times. J is TRBJ1-1 and V is TRBV11-2; D not certain. The CDR3 extends over 12 amino acids. V lost 11 bases and J 1 base, leaving 11 bases between the germline ends. CDR1 and CDR2 (germline): SGHAT, FQNNGV. The CDR3 DNA sequence: TGTGCCTTTTCTAGGCCGAACACTGAAGCTTTCTTT. Translated, it gives CAFSRPNTEAFF.

The CDR3 DNA follows: TGTGCCAGTAGTGCCGCCGGGGGCACCATATATTTT. It is translated as CASSAAGGTIYF. The rearrangement joins TRBV19 to TRBJ1-3; possible D gene TRBD1, 5 bases. The CDR3 is 12 amino acids. Germline CDR1 and CDR2: LNHDA and SQIVND (reference sequence). Trimming took off 5 bases at V and 9 bases at J, with 11 bases between the two ends.

The chain combines TRBV5-1 with TRBJ1-2; 7 bases are shared with TRBD1. Per germline, CDR1 SGHRS and CDR2 YFSETQ. J gave up 6 bases and V 1 base, and 3 bases lay outside the gene matches. CDR3 length equals 13 residues. CDR3 DNA: TGCGCCAGCAGCTTGAACAGGGGCGATGGCTACACCTTC. Translating gives CASSLNRGDGYTF.